This T cell receptor beta chain came from a study of blood T cell repertoires in COVID-19 (dated by TCRdb to the early 2020s). For the wider study: The collaborator samples originated in the United States, Italy and Spain and spanned the acute and convalescent phases of COVID-19. The prospective study material was composed of cDNA or gDNA derived from T cells, B-cell-depleted T cells, or PBMCs. Subjects who had been exposed to COVID-19, were actively infected with it, or had recovered from it provided the deeply sampled blood TCRbeta repertoires that made up the dataset. The repertoires were made available in a free public database intended to serve as a resource for research on the immune response to SARS-CoV-2. Samples were obtained from the ongoing ImmuneRACE study (first 160 participants) and from about 1,300 subjects provided by 6 global collaborators. A de-identified subject ID, COVID-19 status, age in years and sex were almost always included in the sample metadata. HLA class I and class II types, where available, came from metadata supplied by the sample provider rather than from assay-based typing.

Collaborating institutions collected whole blood in K2EDTA tubes following their own protocols. For TCRbeta analysis, collaborators shipped samples in one of three forms: frozen whole blood, isolated PBMCs, or DNA extracted from either of those sample types. What the work shows at the level of the full study, not this receptor alone: How much clinical and demographic metadata was included differed by source and by participant, and the metadata was provided uncurated.

TCRbeta CDR3 regions were amplified from genomic DNA using the immunoSEQ Assay, a bias-controlled multiplex PCR. In the original analysis: The number of nucleated cells in each sample was estimated by amplification of reference gene primers within the assay. Sequence reads were collapsed and filtered to measure the absolute abundance of every unique TCRbeta CDR3 rearrangement. For each sample, productive Simpson clonality was calculated as the square root of Simpson's diversity index across productive rearrangements. TCRdb provides this immuneACCESS table in a form limited to in-frame rearrangements. Some clones are lacking; in checked studies, under half of them reflect an unresolved V gene, and why the rest are absent is not known. V and J calls and clone size are those listed in that table; D and trimming were worked out from the DNA. This sample comprises 150,000 to 200,000 clones, roughly 80% of them detected only once. The ten top clones hold under 7.5% of the sample.

Points on this clone: Its antigen is currently not known. No clone much larger than this one lies a single base away; base qualities are absent.

From cysteine to phenylalanine, the CDR3 is 14 amino acids long. Just CDR3 DNA is preserved here, 42 bases in frame from base 1. V sheds 4 bases and J sheds 7 bases, leaving 13 bases between their ends. The germline V gene supplies CDR1 KGHSH and CDR2 LQKENI. The chain uses TRBV18 and TRBJ2-2; TRBD1 is a possible D gene, resting on 6 matching bases. This clonotype originated in a woman in her 40s with acute or convalescent COVID-19. Sequencing was performed on peripheral blood. The nucleotides are TGTGCCAGCTCACTCGGACAGTCCAACGGGGAGCTGTTTTTT. Its protein product is CASSLGQSNGELFF.